This is a list of T cell receptor beta chains from one sample in a study of T cells in Graves' hyperthyroidism and ophthalmopathy. TCRdb itself ran the multiplex PCR reads through MiXCR, one entry per CDR3 protein. This table holds 400,000 or so distinct CDR3 sequences, more than 12% found once. The material sequenced was blood. These receptors were collected from a woman in her 30s with Graves' ophthalmopathy. The CDR3 runs from the conserved cysteine through the conserved F or W.

TRBV28	TRBJ1-1	CASSFSGTNTEAFF
TRBV6-2/TRBV6-3	TRBJ2-1	CASSYAGPHLNEQFF
TRBV2	TRBJ2-1	CASRGGLTSNEQFF
TRBV12-3/TRBV12-4	TRBJ1-2	CASERGRKSNYGYTF
TRBV7-9	TRBJ1-4	CASSPLQGARGNEKLFF
TRBV20-1	TRBJ2-7	CSARSAGSYEQYF
TRBV3-1	TRBJ2-7	CASSQGRGPYEQYF
TRBV28	TRBJ1-4	CASTTGGDNEKLFF
TRBV29-1	TRBJ1-6	CSVRQGASNSPLHF
TRBV29-1	TRBJ2-5	CSVDPEGLETQYF
TRBV3-1	TRBJ2-7	CASSLDRGHVDEQYF
TRBV4-1	TRBJ2-5	CASSQVGAVIETQYF
TRBV30	TRBJ1-6	CAWSPRTMQGARKLGSPLHF
TRBV6-1	TRBJ2-2	CASSEFSGTEHTGELFF
TRBV7-8	TRBJ1-5	CASSLVNSNQPQHF
TRBV28	TRBJ1-5	CASSLYGQGRNQPQHF
TRBV2	TRBJ2-3	CASKGPGAADTQYF
TRBV20-1	TRBJ1-4	CSARTRDRHNEKLFF
TRBV10-3	TRBJ2-5	CAISESGQGTQYF
TRBV7-3	TRBJ1-1	CASLKPGVTEAFF
TRBV20-1	TRBJ2-7	CSARVPGLSSYEQYF
TRBV27	TRBJ2-5	CASRRAGGGETQYF
TRBV6-2/TRBV6-3	TRBJ2-7	CASSYADPSREQYF
TRBV7-2	TRBJ2-5	CASSLAAGAVRETQYF
TRBV6-1	TRBJ1-4	CASSGAWGEKLFF
TRBV27	TRBJ2-5	CASSSGRKTQYF
TRBV5-1	TRBJ2-6	CASSILELVSGANVLTF
TRBV3-1	TRBJ1-1	CASSQDRKRTGSGTEAFF
TRBV28	TRBJ1-6	CASSLQGWSGNSPLHF
TRBV7-8	TRBJ2-5	CASSLVVRQQETQYF
TRBV7-2	TRBJ2-5	CARRSSGTQETQYF
TRBV6-2/TRBV6-3	TRBJ2-1	CASSGDRGDSYNEQFF